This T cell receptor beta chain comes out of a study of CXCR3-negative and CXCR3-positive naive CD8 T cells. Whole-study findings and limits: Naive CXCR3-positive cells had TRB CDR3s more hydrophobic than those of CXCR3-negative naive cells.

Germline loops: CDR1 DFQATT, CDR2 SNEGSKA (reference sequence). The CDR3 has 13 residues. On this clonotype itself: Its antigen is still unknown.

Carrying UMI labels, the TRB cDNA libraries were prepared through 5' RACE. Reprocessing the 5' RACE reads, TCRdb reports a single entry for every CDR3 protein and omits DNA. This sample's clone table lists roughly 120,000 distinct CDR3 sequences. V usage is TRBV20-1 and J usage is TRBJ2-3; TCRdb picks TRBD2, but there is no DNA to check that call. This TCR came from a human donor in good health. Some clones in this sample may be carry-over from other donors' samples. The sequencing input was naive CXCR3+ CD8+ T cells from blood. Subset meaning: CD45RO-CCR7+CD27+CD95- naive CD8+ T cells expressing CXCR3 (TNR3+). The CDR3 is CSARSGLTDTQYF.